Presented here are 5 T cell receptor beta chains from one specimen sequenced in a study of identical twins. TCRdb re-called the 5' RACE reads with MiXCR, one entry per CDR3 protein. The sample shows 1,800,000 or so distinct CDR3 sequences, under 35% of them seen only once. Sequencing input: cord blood. Receptors originate from a newborn girl in good health.

The chain is built from TRBV13 and TRBJ1-1, with 10 bases aligning to TRBD1. The J segment lost 3 bases and the V segment lost 8 bases, leaving 9 bases of the junction unmatched. This CDR3 is 15 amino acids long. Germline assignment: CDR1 PRHDT and CDR2 FYEKMQ (reference sequence). Here the CDR3 reads CASDNSGTGDTEAFF. CDR3 coding DNA: TGTGCCAGCGATAACTCTGGGACAGGGGACACTGAAGCTTTCTTT. The variable domain in full, with the rest retrieved from reference TRBV13 and TRBJ1-1, is AAGVIQSPRHLIKEKRETATLKCYPIPRHDTVYWYQQGPGQDPQFLISFYEKMQSDKGSIPDRFSAQQFSDYHSELNMSSLELGDSALYFCASDNSGTGDTEAFFGQGTRLTVV.

This clonotype was seen repeatedly, ten times or more. The CDR3: CASSSKTTGGYEQYF. The CDR3 DNA sequence: TGTGCCAGCAGTTCCAAAACGACAGGGGGCTACGAGCAGTACTTC. The chain employs TRBV12-3 or TRBV12-4 and TRBJ2-7; 9 bases align to TRBD1. Losses at the gene ends were 4 bases for V and 3 bases for J; bases not matched to a gene: 7. The CDR3 has 15 residues.

The chain has TRBV11-2 and TRBJ2-5; 9 nucleotides line up with TRBD1. Gene TRBJ2-7 matches the end of the DNA better, so the J call may be wrong. Germline V gene data show CDR1 as SGHAT and CDR2 as FQNNGV. The CDR3 consists of 17 residues. The CDR3 DNA is TGTGCCAGCAGCTTAGATTTCTGGGGACAGGGCGGGAACGAGCAGTACTTC. As protein: CASSLDFWGQGGNEQYF.

This clonotype was found a few times. The chain has TRBV27 and TRBJ2-7, with 8 bases identical to TRBD1. Germline CDR1 and CDR2: MNHEY and SMNVEV (reference sequence). V gave up 2 bases and J gave up 4 bases; unmatched junction bases: 10. The length of the CDR3 is 16 residues. The CDR3 is CASSLTDRATVYEQYF. As DNA, the CDR3 is TGTGCCAGCAGTTTAACGGACAGGGCCACGGTTTACGAGCAGTACTTC.

V gene TRBV6-5 combines with J gene TRBJ2-7; 10 nucleotides line up with TRBD2. This CDR3 is built from 15 residues. Per germline, CDR1 MNHEY and CDR2 SVGAGI. With 7 bases clipped from V and 7 bases from J, the junction kept 13 bases outside the gene matches. This CDR3 reads CASTGLAGATNEQYF. DNA for the CDR3: TGTGCCAGCACCGGCCTAGCGGGAGCTACGAATGAGCAGTACTTC.